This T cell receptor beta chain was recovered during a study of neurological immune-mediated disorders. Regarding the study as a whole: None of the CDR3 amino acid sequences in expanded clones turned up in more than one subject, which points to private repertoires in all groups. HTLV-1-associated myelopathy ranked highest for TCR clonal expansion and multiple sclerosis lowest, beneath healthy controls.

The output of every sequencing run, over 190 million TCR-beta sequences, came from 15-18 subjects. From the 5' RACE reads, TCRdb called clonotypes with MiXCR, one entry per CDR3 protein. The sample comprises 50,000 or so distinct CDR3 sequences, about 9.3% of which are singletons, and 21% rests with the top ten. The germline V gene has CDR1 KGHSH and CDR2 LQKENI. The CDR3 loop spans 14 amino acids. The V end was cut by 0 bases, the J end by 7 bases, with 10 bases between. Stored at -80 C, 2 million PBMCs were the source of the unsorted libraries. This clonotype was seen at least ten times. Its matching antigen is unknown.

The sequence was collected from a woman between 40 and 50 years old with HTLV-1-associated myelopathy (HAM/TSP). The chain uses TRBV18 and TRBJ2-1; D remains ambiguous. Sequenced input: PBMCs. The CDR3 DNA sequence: TGTGCCAGCTCACCACCTCGGGTTTCGAATGAGCAGTTCTTC. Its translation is CASSPPRVSNEQFF.